These T cell receptor beta chains were read from a single sample in a study of CD4 T cell repertoires in COVID-19. Only in-frame clones appear in the TCRdb table, and some are missing; sequencing was by immunoSEQ multiplex PCR. Found here are about 75,000 clones, approximately 83% of them singletons; the top ten hold roughly 0.58%. The sequenced sample was CD4+ T cells from peripheral blood, obtained after recovery from COVID-19. The receptor source for this set is a human donor who had COVID-19. The CDR3 runs from the conserved cysteine through the conserved F or W. The D gene is left open where the match is weak.

TRBJ2-5 TRBD1 TRBV4-1 CASSLQGGVETQYF
TRBJ1-4 TRBD1 TRBV29-1 CSVEALSPTGSNMELFF
TRBJ2-3 NA TRBV5-1 CASNVIAVGTDTQYF
TRBJ2-7 NA TRBV18 CASSPPTGNEQYF
TRBJ2-5 NA TRBV25-1 CASTHQQYQETQYF
TRBJ2-3 TRBD2 TRBV27 CASSSTGAGGADTQYF
TRBJ1-3 NA TRBV28 CASSPPSRDTIYF
TRBJ2-7 TRBD1 TRBV9 CASSAGTGIHEQYF
TRBJ2-5 NA TRBV7-3 CASSPTGSRKETQYF
TRBJ1-2 TRBD1 TRBV18 CASSTGTGASYGYTF
TRBJ2-7 TRBD2 TRBV19 CASSVSGLAAYEQYF
TRBJ1-1 NA TRBV10-3 CAIRFDGLNTEAFF
TRBJ2-2 NA TRBV6-2/TRBV6-3 CASTPGAANTGELFF
TRBJ2-5 NA TRBV10-1 CASSDPQTQETQYF
TRBJ2-1 TRBD2 TRBV25-1 CASSEPLAGVGNEQFF
TRBJ2-5 TRBD1 TRBV28 CASCSRQGTTQETQYF
TRBJ2-5 NA TRBV3-1/TRBV3-2 CASSQGLGQETQYF
TRBJ1-2 TRBD1 TRBV29-1 CSTGQGAGYTF
TRBJ1-1 NA TRBV11-3 CASSLVQNTEAFF
TRBJ2-7 TRBD2 TRBV18 CASSELAGNYEQYF
TRBJ2-1 TRBD1 TRBV27 CASSLQGQSRYNEQFF
TRBJ2-5 NA TRBV12-3/TRBV12-4 CASSYGETQYF
TRBJ2-1 NA TRBV19 CAVEGDLEQQFF
TRBJ1-2 NA TRBV12-3/TRBV12-4 CASASGDYGYTF
TRBJ2-1 TRBD2 TRBV15 CATRVSGGNEQFF
TRBJ2-7 TRBD2 TRBV11-2 CASSPRGAGVSYEQYF
TRBJ2-3 NA TRBV18 CASSSQVSDTQYF
TRBJ2-6 NA TRBV4-1 CASSQEGRGGANVLTF
TRBJ2-3 NA TRBV20-1 CSASWAGRTDTQYF
TRBJ1-1 TRBD1 TRBV5-5 CASSLLGTGDTEAFF
TRBJ2-7 NA TRBV7-9 CASSRGRDEQYF
TRBJ2-7 TRBD2 TRBV2 CASRTTSGASYEQYF
TRBJ1-3 NA TRBV2 CASKEGISGNTIYF
TRBJ2-1 TRBD2 TRBV29-1 CSVDRTSYNEQFF
TRBJ1-5 NA TRBV10-2 CASMRGSGQPQHF
TRBJ1-1 NA TRBV5-1 CASRLDRSNTEAFF
TRBJ1-6 NA TRBV5-1 CASSLVRTDNSPLHF
TRBJ1-1 NA TRBV5-1 CASSLAVGNAGEAFF
TRBJ2-3 NA TRBV7-3 CASSSRGTDTQYF
TRBJ2-2 TRBD1 TRBV5-1 CASSLPGTGAGAGELFF
TRBJ2-2 TRBD1 TRBV30 CAGNRGRRETGELFF
TRBJ2-3 TRBD1 TRBV5-1 CASSFTGGPTDTQYF
TRBJ2-7 NA TRBV9 CASSVAQGNYEQYF
TRBJ2-1 NA TRBV3-1/TRBV3-2 CASSQEAVSYNEQFF
TRBJ2-6 NA TRBV5-5 CASSLTGSGYSGANVLTF
TRBJ1-2 NA TRBV7-9 CASSSVAVGGYTF
TRBJ2-5 NA TRBV18 CASSPTQGARKETQYF
TRBJ2-5 NA TRBV3-1/TRBV3-2 CASSQDPGGSETQYF
TRBJ2-7 TRBD2 TRBV2 CASSTRLADEQYF
TRBJ1-1 TRBD1 TRBV19 CASSIANRGSRNTEAFF
TRBJ2-3 TRBD2 TRBV4-1 CASSQDQGAGVTITDTQYF
TRBJ1-2 NA TRBV27 CASSFEGQVGYTF
TRBJ1-5 TRBD1 TRBV28 CATLGQGHQPQHF
TRBJ2-6 NA TRBV28 CASSLVQRGANVLTF
TRBJ2-1 TRBD2 TRBV13 CASIDSGREIYNEQFF
TRBJ2-3 NA TRBV23-1 CASSQFWGSGFADTQYF
TRBJ2-7 TRBD1 TRBV5-5 CASSLVPGTGGEYEQYF
TRBJ2-1 NA TRBV7-3 CASSLTGDNEQFF
TRBJ2-5 NA TRBV13 CASSLGALTASGRETQYF
TRBJ1-5 TRBD1 TRBV5-5 CASSHVAGGSNQPQHF